This T cell receptor (beta chain) emerged from a study of a mutant IDH1 vaccine in newly diagnosed glioma. Overall study context: Vaccination began 4-6 weeks post radiotherapy alone, or with temozolomide cycles. V12 came at week 35, V13 at week 47. Those enrolled had earlier been treated with radiotherapy, temozolomide, or both, mostly both. Findings and caveats of the study: It seemed that pseudoprogression was not linked to changes in the top peripheral T cell clonotypes.

V trimming: 5 bases; J trimming: 4 bases; junction bases outside the gene matches: 4. The CDR3 extends over 13 amino acids. Germline V CDR1 and CDR2: SGHTA, FQGTGA. The assay was immunoSEQ multiplex PCR, and TCRdb's table has in-frame clones only and misses some. This table holds approximately 37,000 clones, approximately 86% found once. Remarks on this clone: Antigen specificity is unknown.

Noted time point: week 47, end of study. Each dose delivered 300 ug of mutant IDH1 20-mer peptide subcutaneously with imiquimod. The rearrangement links TRBV7-3 to TRBJ1-2, with 7 positions matching TRBD1. This TCR was recovered from a man younger than 35 with glioma. Some clones in this sample may be carry-over from other donors' samples. Sequences were derived from PBMCs, sampled from a glioma patient whose treatment included an IDH1 peptide vaccine. CDR3 coding DNA: TGTGCCAGCAGCGCGACAGGGCTCTATGGCTACACCTTC. It encodes CASSATGLYGYTF.